This T cell receptor (beta chain) was retrieved from a study of shared clonotypes between healthy human individuals (dated by TCRdb to 2018 to 2021). Looking at the study overall: The cohort included a few men and two women between 18 and 49 years of age. For each donor, CD4 naive and CD4 memory were each run on three plates, CD8 naive on two plates, and CD8 memory on one plate. The study deeply sequenced blood TCR repertoires of several healthy adults to estimate repertoire size and the extent of clonotype sharing between individuals. To increase sequencing depth and limit assay-specific biases, different laboratories used diverse techniques to prepare libraries and sequence TCR repertoires. Between about 0.8 and 9 billion PBMCs per donor were obtained by leukapheresis. Findings and caveats that apply to the study as a whole: Estimated clonotype richness was generally larger for naive than for memory subsets. Sampling was restricted to blood, and TCR repertoires in tissue are likely to differ from TCR repertoires in blood. Pairwise subsampling led to the expectation that sequencing depth would affect the degree of clonotype sharing among donors. Even with the large sequencing depth, rarefaction of the sorted-subset datasets indicated that sequencing was incomplete. When a handful of donors were compared, the shared fraction of clonotypes was about 5.5% for naive CD4, over 3% for naive CD8, roughly 2.5% for memory CD4, and around 0.37% for memory CD8. The genetic and exposure-history diversity represented was limited by the small number of donors. Clonotypes shared by all four sorted-subset donors showed higher generation probabilities than non-shared clonotypes.

CDR1 GTSNPN and CDR2 SVGIG were looked up in the germline V gene (reference sequence). The CDR3 spans 13 residues, from the cysteine through the phenylalanine. Only the CDR3 part of the read is kept: 39 bases, read in frame from the first base. V and J are truncated by 5 bases and 7 bases respectively, leaving an intervening sequence of 12 bases. For the CD8 naive samples, CD45RO-negative cells were positively selected for CCR7, yielding a CD45RA+CCR7+ population from which TemRA cells were excluded. The donors were healthy, HIV-negative adults with no recently reported acute infections or vaccinations. Only Caucasian adults living in Nashville, Tennessee, USA were represented among the donors. After blood collection by leukapheresis, PBMCs were isolated using Ficoll-Histopaque density gradient centrifugation and then cryopreserved in the vapor phase of liquid nitrogen. Purity and quantity of every magnetically sorted T cell population were checked by analytical flow cytometry. Genomic DNA was isolated from every sorted fraction and measured by UV absorbance on a Nanodrop 2000c.

For this clone: Its antigen is currently not known. The input lacks base qualities; no much larger clone sits a single base away.

Using the deep immunoSEQ assay, multiplex PCR amplified TCR CDR3 regions from genomic DNA. Genomic DNA extracted from each cell subset was distributed evenly over all wells of several immunoSEQ 96-well plates, and each plate served as one replicate. For sorted subsets, each replicate PCR was loaded with around 220 ng genomic DNA, equivalent to 30,000 or so T cell genomes. Purified libraries were measured with a Qubit 3.0 fluorometer, size-checked on a Bioanalyzer 2100, and measured again with the KAPA Library Quantification kit. A separate single-read 150-cycle Illumina NextSeq 550 flow cell was used to sequence each immunoSEQ 96-well plate. Per the original workflow: The immunoSEQ output contained only junctional sequences without quality scores, so filtering could not match that applied to full-length reads. To assign V/J genes and CDR3, sequences were annotated using PyIR, a Python wrapper for IgBLAST v1.9, with IMGT germline references. Reads with weak V/J assignments (E-value above 1e-6), missing CDR3, stop codons, out-of-frame junctions, or ambiguous translated residues were removed. V3J clonotypes were defined as sequences sharing an identical inferred V gene, J gene, and CDR3 amino acid sequence. The percentage overlap between two repertoires was calculated by dividing the number of shared unique clonotypes by the size of the smaller repertoire. RTK rarefaction, the Chao1 estimator, and Recon v2.1 estimates of unobserved clonotypes were used to assess repertoire richness. OLGA was used to compute generation probabilities for all TCRbeta clonotypes that the gDNA method yielded from a handful of donors. The immuneACCESS repertoire file appears here via TCRdb, limited to in-frame rearrangements. These files lack a portion of the clones; in checked studies, under half of the deficit traces to unresolved V genes, and the cause of the others is not known. V and J calls and clone size are given by that table; D and trimming were obtained from the DNA. Across this sample there are roughly 550,000 clones, with around 95% seen only once. Approximately 0.1% of the sample is in the top ten clones.

This TCR was sampled from a woman between 25 and 40 years old in good health. The specimen was naive CD8+ T cells sorted from blood. The sample's cell subset or site label, in plain terms: CD45RA+CCR7+. The V and J genes are TRBV30 and TRBJ1-6; TRBD1 could be the D gene, as 5 bases match. The CDR3 in this case is CAWGQGGNSPLHF. The DNA reads as follows: TGTGCCTGGGGGCAGGGTGGGAATTCACCCCTCCACTTT.